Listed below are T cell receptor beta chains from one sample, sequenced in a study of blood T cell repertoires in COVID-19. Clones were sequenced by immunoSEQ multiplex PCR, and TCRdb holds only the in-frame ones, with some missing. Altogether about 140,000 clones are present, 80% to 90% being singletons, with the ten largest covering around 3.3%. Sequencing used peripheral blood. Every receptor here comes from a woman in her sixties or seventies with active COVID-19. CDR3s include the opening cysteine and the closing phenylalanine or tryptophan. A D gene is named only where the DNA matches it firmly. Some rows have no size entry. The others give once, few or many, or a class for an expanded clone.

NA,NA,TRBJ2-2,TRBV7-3,CASSPRYTGELFF,TGTGCCAGCAGCCCTCGGTACACCGGGGAGCTGTTTTTT
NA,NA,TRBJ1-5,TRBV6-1,CASSEVAGGNQPQHF,TGTGCCAGCAGTGAAGTGGCAGGGGGCAATCAGCCCCAGCATTTT
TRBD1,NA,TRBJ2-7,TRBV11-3,CASSITSGGEQYF,TGTGCCAGCAGCATAACATCAGGGGGCGAGCAGTACTTC
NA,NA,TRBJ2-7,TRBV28,CALAPGGSSYEQYF,TGTGCTCTCGCCCCCGGAGGTAGCTCCTACGAGCAGTACTTC
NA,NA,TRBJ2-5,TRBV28,CASSLFAETQYF,TGTGCCAGCAGTTTATTTGCGGAGACCCAGTACTTC
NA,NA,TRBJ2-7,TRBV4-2,CASSQDILVYEQYF,TGTGCCAGCAGCCAAGATATACTAGTCTACGAGCAGTACTTC
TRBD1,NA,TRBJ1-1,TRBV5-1,CASSLGGDRGTEAFF,TGCGCCAGCAGCTTGGGAGGGGACAGGGGCACTGAAGCTTTCTTT
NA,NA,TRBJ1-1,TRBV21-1,CASSELVYQGAVAAFF,TGTGCCAGCAGCGAACTGGTCTACCAGGGGGCAGTGGCCGCTTTCTTT
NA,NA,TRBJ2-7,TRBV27,CASTPRVGGGSYEQYF,TGTGCCAGCACCCCTAGGGTGGGAGGTGGCTCCTACGAGCAGTACTTC
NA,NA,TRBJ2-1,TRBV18,CASSLNGGSYNEQFF,TGTGCCAGCTCACTTAACGGGGGATCCTACAATGAGCAGTTCTTC
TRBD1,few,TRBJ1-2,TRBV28,CASSRDRAYGYTF,TGTGCCAGCAGTCGGGACAGGGCCTATGGCTACACCTTC
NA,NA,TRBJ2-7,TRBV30,CAWSVQGYEQYF,TGTGCCTGGAGTGTCCAGGGCTACGAGCAGTACTTC
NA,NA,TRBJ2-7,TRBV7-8,CASSLVIRYEQYF,TGTGCCAGCAGCTTAGTAATCCGGTACGAGCAGTACTTC
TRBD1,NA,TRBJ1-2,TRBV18,CASSFDREYGYTF,TGTGCCAGCTCATTCGACAGGGAGTATGGCTACACCTTC
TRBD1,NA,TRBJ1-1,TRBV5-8,CASSEIFWDRTTEAFF,TGTGCCAGCAGCGAAATATTCTGGGACAGGACCACTGAAGCTTTCTTT
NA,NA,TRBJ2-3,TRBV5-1,CASSIPSTDTQYF,TGCGCCAGCAGCATTCCGTCGACAGATACGCAGTATTTT
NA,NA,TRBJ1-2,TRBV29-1,CSVQINYGYTF,TGCAGCGTTCAGATTAACTATGGCTACACCTTC
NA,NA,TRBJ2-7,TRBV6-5,CASSSYFNTGREQYF,TGTGCCAGCAGTTCATACTTTAACACAGGGCGCGAGCAGTACTTC
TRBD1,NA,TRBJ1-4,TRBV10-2,CASSEPGTAGAGRKLFF,TGCGCCAGCAGTGAACCCGGGACAGCGGGCGCCGGCAGAAAACTGTTTTTT
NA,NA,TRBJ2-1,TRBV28,CASNQLGGPRVF,TGTGCCAGCAATCAATTAGGAGGGCCACGGGTCTTC
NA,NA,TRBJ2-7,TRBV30,CAWSVPSYRESAYEQYF,TGTGCCTGGAGTGTACCCTCCTACAGGGAATCGGCCTACGAGCAGTACTTC
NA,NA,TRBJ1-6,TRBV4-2,CASSLGETVNSPLHF,TGTGCCAGCAGCCTAGGAGAGACTGTAAATTCACCCCTCCACTTT
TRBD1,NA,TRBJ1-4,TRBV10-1,CASSDHRGTTNEKLFF,TGCGCCAGCAGTGACCACAGGGGAACAACTAATGAAAAACTGTTTTTT
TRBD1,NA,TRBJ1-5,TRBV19,CASTDRGRGRDQPQHF,TGTGCCAGTACCGATAGGGGCAGGGGGCGAGATCAGCCCCAGCATTTT
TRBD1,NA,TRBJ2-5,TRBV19,CASSTGTGFYQETQYF,TGTGCCAGTAGTACAGGGACAGGTTTTTACCAAGAGACCCAGTACTTC
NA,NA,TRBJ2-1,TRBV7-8,CASSLRGTGISYNEQFF,TGTGCCAGCAGCTTAAGAGGAACAGGGATCTCCTACAATGAGCAGTTCTTC
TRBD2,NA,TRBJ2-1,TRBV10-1,CASSLSSGSDEQFF,TGCGCCAGCAGCCTGTCTAGCGGGAGCGATGAGCAGTTCTTC
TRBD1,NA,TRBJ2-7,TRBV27,CASSPWTGAYEQYF,TGTGCCAGCAGTCCGTGGACAGGGGCCTACGAGCAGTACTTC
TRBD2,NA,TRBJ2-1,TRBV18,CASSPLIAGGANEQFF,TGTGCCAGCTCACCACTTATAGCGGGAGGAGCGAATGAGCAGTTCTTC
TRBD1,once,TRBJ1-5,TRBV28,CASAGTVVNQPQHF,TGTGCCAGCGCCGGGACAGTGGTAAATCAGCCCCAGCATTTT
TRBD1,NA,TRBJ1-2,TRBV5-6,CASRTDRGGGYTF,TGTGCCAGCAGAACGGACAGGGGCGGTGGCTACACCTTC
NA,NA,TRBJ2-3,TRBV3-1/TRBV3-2,CASSHPHGSSRTDTQYF,TGTGCCAGCAGCCACCCCCATGGGAGTTCCCGCACAGATACGCAGTATTTT
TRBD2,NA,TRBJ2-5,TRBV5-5,CASSLAGSGRARETQYF,TGTGCCAGCAGCTTGGCCGGTAGCGGGAGGGCCAGGGAGACCCAGTACTTC
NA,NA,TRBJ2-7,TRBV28,CASSFLGAVYEQYF,TGTGCCAGCAGTTTTTTGGGGGCAGTTTACGAGCAGTACTTC
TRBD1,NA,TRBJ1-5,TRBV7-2,CASSMGGTGYSNQPQHF,TGTGCCAGCAGCATGGGGGGGACAGGGTATAGCAATCAGCCCCAGCATTTT
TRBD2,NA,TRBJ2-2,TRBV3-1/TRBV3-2,CASSQAPSSGMSPGELFF,TGTGCCAGCAGCCAAGCCCCTTCTAGCGGGATGAGTCCCGGGGAGCTGTTTTTT
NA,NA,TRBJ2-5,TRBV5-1,CASSLGNGGTKTQYF,TGCGCCAGCAGCTTGGGTAACGGGGGTACGAAGACCCAGTACTTC
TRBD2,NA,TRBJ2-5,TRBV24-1,CATSELAGGLVETQYF,TGTGCCACCAGTGAACTAGCGGGAGGACTGGTAGAGACCCAGTACTTC
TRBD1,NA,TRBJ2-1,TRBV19,CASSPRDSSSYNEQFF,TGTGCCAGTAGCCCTCGGGACAGTAGCTCCTACAATGAGCAGTTCTTC
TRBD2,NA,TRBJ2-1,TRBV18,CASSRGLAGKTRHEQFF,TGTGCCAGCTCACGCGGACTAGCGGGAAAAACTCGCCATGAGCAGTTCTTC
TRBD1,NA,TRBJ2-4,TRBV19,CASSPGQGRKNIQYF,TGTGCCAGTAGTCCGGGACAGGGGAGAAAAAACATTCAGTACTTC
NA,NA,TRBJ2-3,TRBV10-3,CAISAARGTDTQYF,TGTGCCATCAGTGCAGCGCGGGGCACAGATACGCAGTATTTT
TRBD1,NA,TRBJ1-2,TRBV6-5,CASNPTGGVVGYTF,TGTGCCAGCAATCCGACAGGGGGAGTCGTAGGCTACACCTTC
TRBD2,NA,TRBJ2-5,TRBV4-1,CASSQGLTSGIWETQYF,TGCGCCAGCAGCCAAGGGCTGACTAGCGGGATATGGGAGACCCAGTACTTC
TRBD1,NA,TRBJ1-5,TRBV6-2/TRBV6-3,CASSYLLTGTGFGNQPQHF,TGTGCCAGCAGTTACTTACTAACCGGGACAGGGTTCGGCAATCAGCCCCAGCATTTT
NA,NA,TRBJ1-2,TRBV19,CASSIFRSAGNYGYTF,TGTGCCAGTAGTATCTTCCGAAGCGCGGGGAACTATGGCTACACCTTC
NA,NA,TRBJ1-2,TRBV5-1,CASSPAAGGGYGYTF,TGCGCCAGCAGCCCTGCCGCCGGGGGTGGGTATGGCTACACCTTC
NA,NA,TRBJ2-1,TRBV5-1,CASSLGYGIEQFF,TGCGCCAGCAGCTTGGGTTACGGGATTGAGCAGTTCTTC
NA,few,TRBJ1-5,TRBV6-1,CASSETPGGNQPQHF,TGTGCCAGCAGTGAGACACCCGGGGGCAATCAGCCCCAGCATTTT
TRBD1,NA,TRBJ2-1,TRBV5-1,CASSPSRQGWGNEQFF,TGCGCCAGCAGCCCCTCTAGACAGGGGTGGGGGAATGAGCAGTTCTTC
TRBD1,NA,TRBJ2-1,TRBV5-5,CASSWGQGTYNEQFF,TGTGCCAGCAGCTGGGGACAGGGTACCTACAATGAGCAGTTCTTC
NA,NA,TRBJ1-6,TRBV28,CASSTHGAGSPLHF,TGTGCCAGCAGCACCCATGGGGCAGGTTCACCCCTCCACTTT
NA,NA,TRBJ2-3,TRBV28,CASRQSTDTQYF,TGTGCCAGCAGACAAAGCACAGATACGCAGTATTTT
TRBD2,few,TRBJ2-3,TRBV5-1,CASSLGPRIGGDTQYF,TGCGCCAGCAGCTTGGGACCCCGTATCGGGGGGGATACGCAGTATTTT